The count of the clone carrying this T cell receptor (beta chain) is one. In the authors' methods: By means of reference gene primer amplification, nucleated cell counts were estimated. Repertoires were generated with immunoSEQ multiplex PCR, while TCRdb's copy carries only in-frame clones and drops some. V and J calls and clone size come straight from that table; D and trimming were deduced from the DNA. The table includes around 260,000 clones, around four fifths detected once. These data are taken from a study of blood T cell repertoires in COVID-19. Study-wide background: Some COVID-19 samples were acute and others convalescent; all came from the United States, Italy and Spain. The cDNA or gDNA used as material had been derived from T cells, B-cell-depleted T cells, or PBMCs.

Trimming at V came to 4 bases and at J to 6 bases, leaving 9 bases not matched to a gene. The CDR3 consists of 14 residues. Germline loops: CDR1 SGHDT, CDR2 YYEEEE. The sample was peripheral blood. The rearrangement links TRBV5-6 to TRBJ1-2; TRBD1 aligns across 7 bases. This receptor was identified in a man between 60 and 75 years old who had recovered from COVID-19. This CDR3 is CASSTPDREDGYTF. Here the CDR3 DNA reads TGTGCCAGCAGCACTCCAGACAGGGAGGATGGCTACACCTTC.